The rows below give T cell receptor beta chains drawn from one sample of a study of T cell repertoires in cytomegalovirus infection. Via MiXCR, TCRdb re-called the reads, giving one row per CDR3 protein. The data contain around 900,000 distinct CDR3 sequences, around 30% of them singletons. Antigen specificity for these receptors is unknown. The sequencing here drew on cultured CD8+ T cells from PBMCs, taken from culture after CMV antigen stimulation. Source of these receptors: a human donor in good health (CMV status not recorded). Some clones in this sample may be carry-over from other donors' samples. The CDR3 runs from the conserved cysteine through the conserved F or W. D genes are given only for firm matches. Some rows mark clone size as missing; the rest say once, few, many or name a class of expanded clone.

D	V	size	J	DNA	CDR3
-	TRBV9	-	TRBJ2-1	TGTGCCAGCAGCGTAGGTGGGGGGCCAGACAATGAGCAGTTCTTC	CASSVGGGPDNEQFF
TRBD2	TRBV7-6	-	TRBJ2-1	TGTGCCAGCAGCTTAGGACCTAGCGGGGGGGCACATGAGCAGTTCTTC	CASSLGPSGGAHEQFF
-	TRBV9	few	TRBJ2-5	TGTGCCAGCAGCGTAGTGGGAAACTACCAAGAGACCCAGTACTTC	CASSVVGNYQETQYF
-	TRBV7-7	-	TRBJ2-2	TGTGCTTGGGGAAGGTTAAGGACCGGGGAGCTGTTTTTT	CAWGRLRTGELFF
TRBD1	TRBV27	-	TRBJ2-7	TGTGCCAGCAGTTTTGGACAGGGTTCTCTCGAGCAGTACTTC	CASSFGQGSLEQYF
-	TRBV7-6	-	TRBJ2-1	TGTGCCAGCGGAGTAATAAACGACGATGAGCAGTTCTTC	CASGVINDDEQFF
TRBD1	TRBV7-4	-	TRBJ1-2	TGTGCCAGCAGCGATTACGGGACAGTCGCTAACTATGGCTACACCTTC	CASSDYGTVANYGYTF
-	TRBV4-1	few	TRBJ1-1	TGCGCCAGCTATACCCTCCTCGGAGGCACTGAAGCTTTCTTT	CASYTLLGGTEAFF
-	TRBV7-9	-	TRBJ2-5	TGTGCCAGCAGCCAGTCGGACAGCCAAATTGAGACCCAGTACTTC	CASSQSDSQIETQYF
-	TRBV7-2	many	TRBJ1-5	TGTGCCAGCAGCTTACAAGGGATAGGAAGCAATCAGCCCCAGCATTTT	CASSLQGIGSNQPQHF
TRBD1	TRBV27	many	TRBJ1-2	TGCGCCAGCAGCCCGGGGACAGGGGATGGCTACACCTTC	CASSPGTGDGYTF
-	TRBV9	-	TRBJ2-1	TGTGCCAGCAGCGTACTTGGGCAGTTGAACAATGAGCAGTTCTTC	CASSVLGQLNNEQFF
TRBD1	TRBV5-1	few	TRBJ1-3	TGCGCCAGCAGCCTTGGAGGGACAGGGTTCGGAAACACCATATATTTT	CASSLGGTGFGNTIYF
-	TRBV4-2	many	TRBJ1-1	TGTGCCAGCAGCCAGGTGTCCACTGAAGCTTTCTTT	CASSQVSTEAFF
-	TRBV10-3	-	TRBJ2-3	TGTGCCATCAGTGACTATGAGTACTCCGATGGCCAAAGATTCCTCACAGGCACGCAGTATTTT	CAISDYEYSDGQRFLTGTQYF
-	TRBV10-3	-	TRBJ2-2	TGTGCCACCTCGGCAAAGGCCACCGGGGAGCTGTTTTTT	CATSAKATGELFF
-	TRBV6-5	-	TRBJ1-1	TGTGCCAGCAGTGCCCTGGGGTACACTGAAGCTTTCTTT	CASSALGYTEAFF
-	TRBV7-9	-	TRBJ2-7	TGTGCCAGCAGCGACCGGGTGGGTGGTGGGGCCTACGAGCAGTACTTC	CASSDRVGGGAYEQYF
-	TRBV6-6	few	TRBJ1-4	TGTGCCAGCAGTTACACTCCGAGAGGGGTGGGTGACGAAAAACTGTTTTTT	CASSYTPRGVGDEKLFF
TRBD2	TRBV2	many	TRBJ2-2	TGTGCCAGCAGGCCCCCCCGGGGGGAGGTCACCGGGGAGCTGTTTTTT	CASRPPRGEVTGELFF
-	TRBV2	-	TRBJ1-5	TGTGCCAGCAGTGAAGCCGCGACGGAAACCAATCAGCCCCAGCATTTT	CASSEAATETNQPQHF
-	TRBV6-8	-	TRBJ2-1	TGTGCCAGCAGTGTCAGAACCCTATACAATGAGCAGTTCTTC	CASSVRTLYNEQFF
-	TRBV27	-	TRBJ2-2	TGTGCCACCAGCCGGACAGTCGTCGGGGAGCTGTTTTTT	CATSRTVVGELFF
TRBD2	TRBV6-1	-	TRBJ2-1	TGTGCCAGCAGGGGGGATCGGGGGGTACCTTCCCTTAGCTCCTACAATGAGCAGTTCTTC	CASRGDRGVPSLSSYNEQFF
-	TRBV6-1	few	TRBJ2-2	TGTGCCAGCAGTGAAGGTCCCTACACCGGGGAGCTGTTTTTT	CASSEGPYTGELFF
TRBD1	TRBV2	-	TRBJ2-5	TGTGCCAGCAGTGGCCCGGGACAGGGGAGTAGGGAGACCCAGTACTTC	CASSGPGQGSRETQYF
-	TRBV2	few	TRBJ1-2	TGTGCCAGCAGAACTGGACAGCGCTATGGCTACACCTTC	CASRTGQRYGYTF
-	TRBV15	-	TRBJ1-2	TGTGCCACCAGCAGTAAACGAGGCCGTGGTGGCTACACCTTC	CATSSKRGRGGYTF
TRBD2	TRBV7-9	few	TRBJ2-1	TGTGCCAGCAGCTTGACCCCGGGACTAGATTACGATGAGCAGTTCTTC	CASSLTPGLDYDEQFF
-	TRBV29-1	-	TRBJ2-3	TGCAGCGTTGAATGGAGGGCAGATACGCAGTATTTT	CSVEWRADTQYF
-	TRBV12-3/TRBV12-4	-	TRBJ1-4	TGTGCCAGCAGTTTCCTTTTCCCATCCGCATATGGGGGGATTAATGAAAAACTGTTTTTT	CASSFLFPSAYGGINEKLFF
-	TRBV12-3/TRBV12-4	few	TRBJ2-7	TGTGCCAGCAGTACGGGCCTGGGGGCCCACGAGCAGTACTTC	CASSTGLGAHEQYF
-	TRBV4-1	-	TRBJ2-1	TGCGCCAGCAGCCAGTTTCGAGGGCAGTACAATGAGCAGTTCTTC	CASSQFRGQYNEQFF
TRBD1	TRBV27	-	TRBJ2-1	TGTGCCAGCAGTTTACCCGACCGACAGGGCTCCTACAATGAGCAGTTCTTC	CASSLPDRQGSYNEQFF
-	TRBV24-1	-	TRBJ1-2	TGTGCCATCGGTGGAATTTTATTACACGAGCAGGAGTCATATGGCTACACCTTC	CAIGGILLHEQESYGYTF
-	TRBV7-9	few	TRBJ1-2	TGTGCCAGCAGCTTGGGGGCGACAGCGGTCTATGGCTACACCTTC	CASSLGATAVYGYTF
-	TRBV12-3/TRBV12-4	-	TRBJ1-1	TGTGCCAGCACTCTGGGGGGGGCGGGTGAAGCTTTCTTT	CASTLGGAGEAFF
TRBD2	TRBV7-9	few	TRBJ2-2	TGTGCCAGCAGCTTACCAGCGGGGGGAAACACCGGGGAGCTGTTTTTT	CASSLPAGGNTGELFF